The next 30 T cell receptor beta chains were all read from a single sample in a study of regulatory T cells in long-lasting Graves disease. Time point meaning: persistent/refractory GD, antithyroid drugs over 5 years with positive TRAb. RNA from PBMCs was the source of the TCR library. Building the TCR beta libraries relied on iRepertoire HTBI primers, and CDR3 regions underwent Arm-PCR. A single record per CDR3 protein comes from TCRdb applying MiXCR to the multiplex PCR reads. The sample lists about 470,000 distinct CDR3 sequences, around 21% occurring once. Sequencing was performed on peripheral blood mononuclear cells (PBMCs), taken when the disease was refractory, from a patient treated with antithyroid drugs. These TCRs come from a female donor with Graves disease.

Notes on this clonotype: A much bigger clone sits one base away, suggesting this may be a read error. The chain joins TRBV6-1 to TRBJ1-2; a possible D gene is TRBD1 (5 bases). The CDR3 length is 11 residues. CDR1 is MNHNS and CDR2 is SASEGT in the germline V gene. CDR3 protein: CASTHGGDYIF. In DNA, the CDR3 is TGTGCCAGCACCCATGGGGGGGACTACATCTTC.

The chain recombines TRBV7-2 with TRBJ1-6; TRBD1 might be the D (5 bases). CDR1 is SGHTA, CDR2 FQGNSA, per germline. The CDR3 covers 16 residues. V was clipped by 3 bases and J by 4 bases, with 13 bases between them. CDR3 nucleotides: TGTGCCAGCAGCTTCGGGACCGAAGTTTATAATTCACCCCTCCACTTT. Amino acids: CASSFGTEVYNSPLHF.

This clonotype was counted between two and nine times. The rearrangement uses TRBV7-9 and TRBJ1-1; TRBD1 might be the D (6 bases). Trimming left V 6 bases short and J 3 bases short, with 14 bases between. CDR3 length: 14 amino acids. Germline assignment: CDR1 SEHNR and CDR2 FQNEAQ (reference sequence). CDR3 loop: CASSHDRTYTEAFF. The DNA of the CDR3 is TGTGCCAGCAGTCACGACAGGACCTACACTGAAGCTTTCTTT.

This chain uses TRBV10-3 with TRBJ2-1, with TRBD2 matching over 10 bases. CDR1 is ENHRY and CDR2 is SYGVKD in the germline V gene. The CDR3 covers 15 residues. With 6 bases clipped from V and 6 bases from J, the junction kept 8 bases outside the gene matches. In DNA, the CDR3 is TGTGCCATCAGAAAGTTAGCGGGAGGTACCAATGAGCAGTTCTTC. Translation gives CAIRKLAGGTNEQFF.

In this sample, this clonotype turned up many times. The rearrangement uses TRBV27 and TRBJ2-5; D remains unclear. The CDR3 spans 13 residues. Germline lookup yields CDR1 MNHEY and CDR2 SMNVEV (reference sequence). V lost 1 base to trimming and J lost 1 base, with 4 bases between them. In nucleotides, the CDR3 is TGTGCCAGCAGTTTATTGCCCCAAGAGACCCAGTACTTC. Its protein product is CASSLLPQETQYF.

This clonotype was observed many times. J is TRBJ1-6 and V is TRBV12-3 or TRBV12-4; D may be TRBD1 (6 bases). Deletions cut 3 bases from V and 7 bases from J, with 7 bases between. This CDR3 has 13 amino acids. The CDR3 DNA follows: TGTGCCAGCAGTTTGGGGGCAAATTCACCCCTCCACTTT. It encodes CASSLGANSPLHF.

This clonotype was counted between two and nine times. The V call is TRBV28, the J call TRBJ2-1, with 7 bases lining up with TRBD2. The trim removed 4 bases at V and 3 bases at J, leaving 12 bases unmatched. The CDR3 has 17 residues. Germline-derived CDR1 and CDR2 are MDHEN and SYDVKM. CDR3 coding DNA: TGTGCCAGCAGTTATACCCCCCCGGCGGGGGACTACAATGAGCAGTTCTTC. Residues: CASSYTPPAGDYNEQFF.

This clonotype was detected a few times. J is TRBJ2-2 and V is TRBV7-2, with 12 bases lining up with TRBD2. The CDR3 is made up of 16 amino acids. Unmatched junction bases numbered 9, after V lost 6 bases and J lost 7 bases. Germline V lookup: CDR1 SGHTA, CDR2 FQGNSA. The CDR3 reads CASRSSSGRALGELFF. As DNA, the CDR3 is TGTGCCAGCAGATCATCTAGCGGGAGGGCCCTCGGGGAGCTGTTTTTT. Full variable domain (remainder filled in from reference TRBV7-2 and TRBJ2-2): GAGVSQSPSNKVTEKGKDVELRCDPISGHTALYWYRQSLGQGLEFLIYFQGNSAPDKSGLPSDRFSAERTGGSVSTLTIQRTQQEDSAVYLCASRSSSGRALGELFFGEGSRLTVL.

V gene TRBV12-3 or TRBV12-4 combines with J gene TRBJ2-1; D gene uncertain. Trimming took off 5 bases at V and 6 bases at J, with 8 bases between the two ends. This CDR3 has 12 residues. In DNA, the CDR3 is TGTGCCAGCAGTCTGCGGACCAATGAGCAGTTCTTC. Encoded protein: CASSLRTNEQFF.

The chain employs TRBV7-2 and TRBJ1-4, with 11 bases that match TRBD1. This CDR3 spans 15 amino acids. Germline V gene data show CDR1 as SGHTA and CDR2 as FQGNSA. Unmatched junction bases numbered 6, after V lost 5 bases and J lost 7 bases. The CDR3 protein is CASSHGTGGFEKLFF. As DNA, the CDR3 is TGTGCCAGCAGCCATGGGACAGGGGGGTTTGAAAAACTGTTTTTT.

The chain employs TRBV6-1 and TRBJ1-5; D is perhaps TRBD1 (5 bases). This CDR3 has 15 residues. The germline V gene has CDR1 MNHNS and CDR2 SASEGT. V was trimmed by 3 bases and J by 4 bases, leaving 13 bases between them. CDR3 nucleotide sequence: TGTGCCAGCAGTGACGCCGGGGAGGGGAATCAGCCCCAGCATTTT. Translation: CASSDAGEGNQPQHF.

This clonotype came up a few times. DNA of the CDR3: TGCGCCAGCAGCTTGTCTCGAAGCGGGAGGGTAAACACCGGGGAGCTGTTTTTT. Residues: CASSLSRSGRVNTGELFF. The V and J genes are TRBV5-1 and TRBJ2-2, with 10 positions matching TRBD2. J gave up 2 bases and V 1 base, and 8 bases lay outside the gene matches. Germline V gene lookup returns CDR1 SGHRS and CDR2 YFSETQ. There are 18 residues in the CDR3.

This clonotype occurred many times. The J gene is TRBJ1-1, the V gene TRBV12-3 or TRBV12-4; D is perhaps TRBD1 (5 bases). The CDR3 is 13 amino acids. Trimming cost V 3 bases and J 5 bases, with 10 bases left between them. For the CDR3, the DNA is TGTGCCAGCAGTTTGGGGCGAAAAACTGAAGCTTTCTTT. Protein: CASSLGRKTEAFF.

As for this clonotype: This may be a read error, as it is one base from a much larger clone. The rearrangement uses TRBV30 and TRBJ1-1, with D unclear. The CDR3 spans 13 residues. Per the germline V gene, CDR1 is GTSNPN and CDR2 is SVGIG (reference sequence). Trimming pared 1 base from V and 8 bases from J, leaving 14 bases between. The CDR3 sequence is CAWSARQQIEAFF. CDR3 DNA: TGTGCCTGGAGTGCTCGTCAGCAGATAGAAGCTTTCTTT.

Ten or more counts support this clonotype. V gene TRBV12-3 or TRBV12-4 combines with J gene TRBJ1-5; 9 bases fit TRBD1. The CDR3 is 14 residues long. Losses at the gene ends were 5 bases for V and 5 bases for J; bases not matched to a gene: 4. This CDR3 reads CASSPTGGYQPQHF. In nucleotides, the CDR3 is TGTGCCAGCAGTCCTACAGGGGGCTATCAGCCCCAGCATTTT.

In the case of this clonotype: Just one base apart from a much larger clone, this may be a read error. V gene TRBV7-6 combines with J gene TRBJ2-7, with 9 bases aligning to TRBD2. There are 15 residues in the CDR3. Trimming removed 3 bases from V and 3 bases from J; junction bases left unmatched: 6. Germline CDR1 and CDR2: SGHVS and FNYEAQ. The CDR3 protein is CASSLVSGSLYEQYF. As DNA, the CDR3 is TGTGCCAGCAGCTTGGTTAGCGGGAGCCTCTACGAGCAGTACTTC.

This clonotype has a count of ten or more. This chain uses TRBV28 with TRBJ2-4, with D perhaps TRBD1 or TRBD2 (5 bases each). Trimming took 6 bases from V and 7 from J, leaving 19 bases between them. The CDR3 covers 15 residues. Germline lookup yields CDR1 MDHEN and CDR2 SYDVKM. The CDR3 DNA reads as TGTGCCAGCAGCTTGACGGGGACGCCTACCAACATTCAGTACTTC. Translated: CASSLTGTPTNIQYF.

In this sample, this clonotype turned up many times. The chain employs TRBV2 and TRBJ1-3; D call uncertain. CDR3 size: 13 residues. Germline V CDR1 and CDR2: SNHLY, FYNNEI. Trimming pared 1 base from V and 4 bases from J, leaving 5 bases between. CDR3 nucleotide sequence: TGTGCCAGCAGTGAAGGAGGGGGAAACACCATATATTTT. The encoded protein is CASSEGGGNTIYF. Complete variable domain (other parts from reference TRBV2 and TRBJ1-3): EPEVTQTPSHQVTQMGQEVILRCVPISNHLYFYWYRQILGQKVEFLVSFYNNEISEKSEIFDDQFSVERPDGSNFTLKIRSTKLEDSAMYFCASSEGGGNTIYFGEGSWLTVV.

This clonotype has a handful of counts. CDR3 residues: CASSRRQGPRDEQYF. For the CDR3, the DNA is TGTGCCAGCAGCCGCCGACAGGGTCCCCGCGACGAGCAGTACTTC. The chain links TRBV7-9 to TRBJ2-7; 7 bases align to TRBD1. Germline V gene data show CDR1 as SEHNR and CDR2 as FQNEAQ (reference sequence). This CDR3 has 15 residues. Unmatched junction bases numbered 12, after V lost 5 bases and J lost 5 bases.

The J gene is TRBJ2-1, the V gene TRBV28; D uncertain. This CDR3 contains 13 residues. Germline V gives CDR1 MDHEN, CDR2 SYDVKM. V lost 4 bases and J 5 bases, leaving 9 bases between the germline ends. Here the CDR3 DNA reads TGTGCCAGCAGTTCTGACTCAAACAATGAGCAGTTCTTC. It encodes CASSSDSNNEQFF.

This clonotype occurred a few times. The CDR3 loop reads CASSSSGRAEAFF. As DNA, the CDR3 is TGTGCCAGCAGCTCCTCAGGGAGGGCTGAAGCTTTCTTT. The V call is TRBV7-9, the J call TRBJ1-1, with D tentatively TRBD1 (5 bases). Germline CDR1 is SEHNR and CDR2 is FQNEAQ (reference sequence). Trimming removed 4 bases at V and 6 bases at J, with 12 bases between. The CDR3 length is 13 residues.

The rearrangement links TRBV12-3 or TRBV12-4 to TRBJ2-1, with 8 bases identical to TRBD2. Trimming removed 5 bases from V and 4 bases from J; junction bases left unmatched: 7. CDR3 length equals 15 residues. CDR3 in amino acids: CASSPEGGGYNEQFF. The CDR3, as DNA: TGTGCCAGCAGTCCCGAGGGCGGGGGGTACAATGAGCAGTTCTTC.

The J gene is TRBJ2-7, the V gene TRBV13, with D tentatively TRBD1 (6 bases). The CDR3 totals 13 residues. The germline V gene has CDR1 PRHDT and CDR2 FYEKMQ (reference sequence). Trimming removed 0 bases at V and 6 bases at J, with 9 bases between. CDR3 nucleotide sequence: TGTGCCAGCAGCTTAGGCACAGGGTCCGAGCAGTACTTC. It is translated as CASSLGTGSEQYF.

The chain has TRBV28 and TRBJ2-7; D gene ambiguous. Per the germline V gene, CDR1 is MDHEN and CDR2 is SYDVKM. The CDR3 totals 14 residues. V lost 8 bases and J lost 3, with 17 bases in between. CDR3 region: CASLPGFFYYEQYF. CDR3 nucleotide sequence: TGTGCCAGCCTCCCCGGCTTTTTCTACTACGAGCAGTACTTC.

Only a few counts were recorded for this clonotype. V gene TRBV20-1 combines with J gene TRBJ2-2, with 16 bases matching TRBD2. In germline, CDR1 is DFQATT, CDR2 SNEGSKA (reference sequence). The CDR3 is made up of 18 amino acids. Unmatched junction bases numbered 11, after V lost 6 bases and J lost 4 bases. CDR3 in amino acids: CSAPPGLAGGPSTGELFF. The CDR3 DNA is TGCAGTGCCCCTCCGGGACTAGCGGGAGGGCCGAGCACCGGGGAGCTGTTTTTT.

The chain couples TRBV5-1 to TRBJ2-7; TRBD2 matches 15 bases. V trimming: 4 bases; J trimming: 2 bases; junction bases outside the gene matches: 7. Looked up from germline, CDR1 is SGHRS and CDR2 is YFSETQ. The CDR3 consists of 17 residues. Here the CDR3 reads CASSRWTSGRGTYEQYF. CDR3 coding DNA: TGCGCCAGCAGCCGATGGACTAGCGGGAGGGGAACCTACGAGCAGTACTTC. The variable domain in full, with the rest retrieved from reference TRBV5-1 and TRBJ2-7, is KAGVTQTPRYLIKTRGQQVTLSCSPISGHRSVSWYQQTPGQGLQFLFEYFSETQRNKGNFPGRFSGRQFSNSRSEMNVSTLELGDSALYLCASSRWTSGRGTYEQYFGPGTRLTVT.

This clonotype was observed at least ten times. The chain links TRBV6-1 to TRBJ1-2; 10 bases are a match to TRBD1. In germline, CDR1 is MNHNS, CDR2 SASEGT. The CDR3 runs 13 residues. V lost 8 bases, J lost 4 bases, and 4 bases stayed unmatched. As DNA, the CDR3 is TGTGCCAGCGGAAGGACAGGGGGCTATGGCTACACCTTC. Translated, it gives CASGRTGGYGYTF.

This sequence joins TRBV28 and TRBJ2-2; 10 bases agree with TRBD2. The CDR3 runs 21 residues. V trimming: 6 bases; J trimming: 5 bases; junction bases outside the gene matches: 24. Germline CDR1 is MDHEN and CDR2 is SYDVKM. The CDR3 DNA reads TGTGCCAGCAGCCTCATATTGGGGGCTAGCGGGAGTCTTGTCATAACCGGGGAGCTGTTTTTT. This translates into CASSLILGASGSLVITGELFF.

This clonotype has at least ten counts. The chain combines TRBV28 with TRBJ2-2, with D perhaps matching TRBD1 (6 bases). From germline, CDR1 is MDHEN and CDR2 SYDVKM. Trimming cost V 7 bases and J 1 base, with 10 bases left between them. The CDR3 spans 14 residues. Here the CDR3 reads CASTYRENTGELFF. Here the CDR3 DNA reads TGTGCCAGCACCTACAGGGAGAACACCGGGGAGCTGTTTTTT.

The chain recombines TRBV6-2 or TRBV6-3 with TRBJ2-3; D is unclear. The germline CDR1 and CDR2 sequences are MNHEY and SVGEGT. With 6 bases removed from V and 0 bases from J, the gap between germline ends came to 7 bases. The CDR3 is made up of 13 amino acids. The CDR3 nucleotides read TGTGCCAGCAGGTACCCTAGCACAGATACGCAGTATTTT. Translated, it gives CASRYPSTDTQYF.